The T cell receptor (beta chain) under discussion was sequenced for a study of naive and memory T cell subsets. Study results and limitations: Naive and memory subsets had different power law exponents for TCR abundance.

Trimming took off 4 bases at V and 3 bases at J, with 15 bases between the two ends. Germline-derived CDR1 and CDR2 are SGDLS and YYNGEE. This CDR3 comprises 15 residues. Both TRBC1 and TRBC2 were covered by a beta constant-region primer of two equimolar oligonucleotides. Ligated cDNA was amplified by four rounds of PCR with nested alpha and beta constant-region primers and SP2. TCRdb ran MiXCR on the UMI-ligation and nested PCR reads and lists one entry per CDR3 protein. The repertoire holds about 80,000 distinct CDR3 sequences, with about an eighth as singletons. Regarding this clonotype: Its antigen is as yet unknown.

CMV status came from CD4+ T cell IFNgamma after overnight CMV lysate stimulation of fresh PBMCs. Four subsets defined by CD45RA and CD27 were sorted after CD3, CD4, CD8 and live/dead staining. The sequence came from a human donor in good health. This sequence joins TRBV9 and TRBJ2-3; perhaps TRBD2 as D (5 bases). The sample taken for sequencing was central memory CD4+ T cells from blood. CDR3: CASSRTVLDTDTQYF. The CDR3 region has the DNA TGTGCCAGCAGCCGGACTGTACTTGATACAGATACGCAGTATTTT.